This note documents a single T cell receptor (beta chain) sequence. As yet, its antigen is unknown. This CDR3 is 15 amino acids long. Per the germline V gene, CDR1 is SGHRS and CDR2 is YFSETQ. V shed 2 bases and J 4 bases; nucleotides not matched to a gene: 7. PCR was performed using 60 Vbeta and 13 Jbeta primers. TCRdb keeps only in-frame clones here, not all; method: immunoSEQ multiplex PCR. The sample contains approximately 120,000 clones, about 73% of which appear only once. This record comes from a study of cytomegalovirus exposure and HLA in healthy donors. Study in general: Prior work identified 95 million to 120 million unique TCR beta sequences in some 200 million T cells. Regarding the study as a whole: Per a later analysis, about 17,000 TCR beta sequences showed association with HLA alleles at 0.05 false discovery rate. Earlier results showed most TCR beta V segments being productive about 90% or about 30% of the time.

This clonotype was sampled from a woman aged 50 to 60 in good health and CMV-seropositive. The source material was PBMCs. This chain connects TRBV5-1 to TRBJ2-3; 7 bases line up with TRBD2. The CDR3 DNA reads TGCGCCAGCAGCTTTCAAGCGGGGATCGCAGATACGCAGTATTTT. This sequence encodes CASSFQAGIADTQYF. Filled out from reference TRBV5-1 and TRBJ2-3, the complete variable domain reads KAGVTQTPRYLIKTRGQQVTLSCSPISGHRSVSWYQQTPGQGLQFLFEYFSETQRNKGNFPGRFSGRQFSNSRSEMNVSTLELGDSALYLCASSFQAGIADTQYFGPGTRLTVL.